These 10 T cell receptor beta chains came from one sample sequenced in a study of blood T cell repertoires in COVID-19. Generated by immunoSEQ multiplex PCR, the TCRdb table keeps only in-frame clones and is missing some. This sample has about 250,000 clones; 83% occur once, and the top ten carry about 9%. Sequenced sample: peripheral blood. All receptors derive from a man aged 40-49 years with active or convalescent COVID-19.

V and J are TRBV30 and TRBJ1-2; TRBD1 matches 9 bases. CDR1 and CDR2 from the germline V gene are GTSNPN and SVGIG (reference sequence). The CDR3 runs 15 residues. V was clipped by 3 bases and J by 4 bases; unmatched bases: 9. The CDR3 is CAWRGGQGRTYGYTF. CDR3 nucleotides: TGTGCCTGGAGGGGGGGACAGGGAAGGACCTATGGCTACACCTTC.

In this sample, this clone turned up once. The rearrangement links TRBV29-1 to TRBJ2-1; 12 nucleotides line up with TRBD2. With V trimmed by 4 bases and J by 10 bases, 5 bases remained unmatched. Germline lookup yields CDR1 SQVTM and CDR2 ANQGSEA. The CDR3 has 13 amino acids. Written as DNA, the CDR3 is TGCAGCGTTGGACTAGCGGGAGTAGTAGAGCAGTTCTTC. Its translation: CSVGLAGVVEQFF.

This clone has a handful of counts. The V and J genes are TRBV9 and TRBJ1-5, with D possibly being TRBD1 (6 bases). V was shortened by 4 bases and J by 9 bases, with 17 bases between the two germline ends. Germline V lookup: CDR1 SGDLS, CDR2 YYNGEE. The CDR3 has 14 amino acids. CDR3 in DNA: TGTGCCAGCAGCCCCGAGGGGGGGATGTCGCCCCAGCATTTT. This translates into CASSPEGGMSPQHF.

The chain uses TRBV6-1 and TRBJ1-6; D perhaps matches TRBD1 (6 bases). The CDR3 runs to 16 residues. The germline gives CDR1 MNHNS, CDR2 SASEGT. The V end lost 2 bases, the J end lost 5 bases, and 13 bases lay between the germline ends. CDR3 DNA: TGTGCCAGCAGTGAAAGGACAGCGCAGAATAATTCACCCCTCCACTTT. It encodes CASSERTAQNNSPLHF.

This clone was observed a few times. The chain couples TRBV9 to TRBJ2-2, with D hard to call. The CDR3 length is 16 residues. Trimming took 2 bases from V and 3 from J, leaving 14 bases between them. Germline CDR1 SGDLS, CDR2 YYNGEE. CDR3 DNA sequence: TGTGCCAGCAGCGTTCGAGTGACAACTCACACCGGGGAGCTGTTTTTT. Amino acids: CASSVRVTTHTGELFF. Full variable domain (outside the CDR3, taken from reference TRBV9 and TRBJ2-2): DSGVTQTPKHLITATGQRVTLRCSPRSGDLSVYWYQQSLDQGLQFLIQYYNGEERAKGNILERFSAQQFPDLHSELNLSSLELGDSALYFCASSVRVTTHTGELFFGEGSRLTVL.

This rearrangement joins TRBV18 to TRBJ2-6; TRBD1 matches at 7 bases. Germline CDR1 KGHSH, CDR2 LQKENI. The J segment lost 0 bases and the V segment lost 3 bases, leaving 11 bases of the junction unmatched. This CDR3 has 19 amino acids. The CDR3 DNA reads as TGTGCCAGCTCACCCAAGGCAGGGGGTTTAAGCTCTGGGGCCAACGTCCTGACTTTC. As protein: CASSPKAGGLSSGANVLTF.

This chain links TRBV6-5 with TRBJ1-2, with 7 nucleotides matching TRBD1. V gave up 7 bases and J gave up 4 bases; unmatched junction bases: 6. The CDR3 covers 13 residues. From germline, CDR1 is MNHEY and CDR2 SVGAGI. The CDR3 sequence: CASTDKGAYGYTF. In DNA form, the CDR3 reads TGTGCCAGCACCGACAAGGGGGCCTATGGCTACACCTTC.

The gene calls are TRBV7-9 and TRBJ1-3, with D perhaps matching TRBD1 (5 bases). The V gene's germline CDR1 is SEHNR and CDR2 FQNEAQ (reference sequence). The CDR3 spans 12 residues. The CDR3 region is CAGHTTGNTIYF. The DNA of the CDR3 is TGTGCAGGACATACAACTGGAAACACCATATATTTT.

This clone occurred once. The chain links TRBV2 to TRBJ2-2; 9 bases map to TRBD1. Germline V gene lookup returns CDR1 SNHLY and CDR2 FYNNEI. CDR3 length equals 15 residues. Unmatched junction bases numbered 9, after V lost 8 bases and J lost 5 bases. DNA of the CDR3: TGTGCCAGCCGGCCGGAACAGGGGGCTACCGGGGAGCTGTTTTTT. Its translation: CASRPEQGATGELFF.

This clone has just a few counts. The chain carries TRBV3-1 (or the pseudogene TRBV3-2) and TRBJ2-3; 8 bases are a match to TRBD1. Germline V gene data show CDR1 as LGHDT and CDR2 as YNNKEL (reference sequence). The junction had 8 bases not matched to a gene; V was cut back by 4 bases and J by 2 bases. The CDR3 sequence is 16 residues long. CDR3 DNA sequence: TGTGCCAGCAGCCTAAGAAGGACAGGGTCCACAGATACGCAGTATTTT. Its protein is CASSLRRTGSTDTQYF.